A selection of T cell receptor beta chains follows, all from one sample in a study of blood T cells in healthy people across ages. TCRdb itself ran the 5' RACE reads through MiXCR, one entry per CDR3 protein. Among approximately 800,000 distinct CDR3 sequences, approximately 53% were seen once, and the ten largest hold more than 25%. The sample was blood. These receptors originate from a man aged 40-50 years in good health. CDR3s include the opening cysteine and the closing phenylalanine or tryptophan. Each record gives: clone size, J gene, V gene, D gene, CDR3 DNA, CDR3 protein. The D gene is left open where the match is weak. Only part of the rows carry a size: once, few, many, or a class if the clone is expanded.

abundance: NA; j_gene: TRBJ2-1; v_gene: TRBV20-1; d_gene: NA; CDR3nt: TGCAGTGCTCGCGAAGGGGGGAATAACAATGAGCAGTTCTTC; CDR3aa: CSAREGGNNNEQFF
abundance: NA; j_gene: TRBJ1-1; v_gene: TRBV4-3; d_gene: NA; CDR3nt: TGCGCCAGCAGTCCCGGGGGTGAAGCTTTCTTT; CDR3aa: CASSPGGEAFF
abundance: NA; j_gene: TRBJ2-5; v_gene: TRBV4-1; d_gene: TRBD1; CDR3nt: TGCGCCAGCAGCCATGCTGGGACAGGGGGCGTGGAGACCCAGTACTTC; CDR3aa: CASSHAGTGGVETQYF
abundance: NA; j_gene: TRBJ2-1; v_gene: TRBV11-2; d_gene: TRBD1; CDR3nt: TGTGCCAGCAGCTCAAGACTGACAGGGACGAATGAGCAGTTCTTC; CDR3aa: CASSSRLTGTNEQFF
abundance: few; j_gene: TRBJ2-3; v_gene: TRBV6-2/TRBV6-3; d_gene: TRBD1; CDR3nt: TGTGCCAGCAGTCAACGGACAGGGGGCGCAGATACGCAGTATTTT; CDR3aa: CASSQRTGGADTQYF
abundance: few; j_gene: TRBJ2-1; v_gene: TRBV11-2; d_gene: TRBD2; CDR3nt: TGTGCCAGCAGCTTGGTGGCTAGCGGGGATTACAATGAGCAGTTCTTC; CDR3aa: CASSLVASGDYNEQFF
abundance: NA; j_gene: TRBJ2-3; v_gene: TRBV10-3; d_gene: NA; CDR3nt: TGTGCCATCAGAGACGGGTTCACAGATACGCAGTATTTT; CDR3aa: CAIRDGFTDTQYF
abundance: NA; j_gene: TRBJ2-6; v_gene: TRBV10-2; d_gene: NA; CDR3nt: TGCGCCAGCAGTGAGGTCTGGGACTCTGGGGCCAACGTCCTGACTTTC; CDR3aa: CASSEVWDSGANVLTF
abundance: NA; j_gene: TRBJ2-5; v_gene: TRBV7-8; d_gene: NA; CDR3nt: TGTGCCAGCAGCTTAGCGCGGTCTCTAGTTATCGGAAAGACCCAGTACTTC; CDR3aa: CASSLARSLVIGKTQYF
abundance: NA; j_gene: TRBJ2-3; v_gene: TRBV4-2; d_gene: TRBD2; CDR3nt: TGTGCCAGCAGCCAAGGCTTAGCGGGAAGGCGGGATACGCAGTATTTT; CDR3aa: CASSQGLAGRRDTQYF
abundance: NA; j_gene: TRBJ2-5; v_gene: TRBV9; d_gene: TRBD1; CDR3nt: TGTGCCAGCAGCCTCCGTGTCGGACAGGGCGGAGAGACCCAGTACTTC; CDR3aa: CASSLRVGQGGETQYF
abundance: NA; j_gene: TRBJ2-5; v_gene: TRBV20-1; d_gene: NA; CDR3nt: TGCAGTGCTAGAACCTTATTTGAGCAGTACTTC; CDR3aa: CSARTLFEQYF
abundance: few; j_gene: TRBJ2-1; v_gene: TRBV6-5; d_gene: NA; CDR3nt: TGTGCCAGCAGTTACTCGAGAACCTACTCCTACAATGAGCAGTTCTTC; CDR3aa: CASSYSRTYSYNEQFF
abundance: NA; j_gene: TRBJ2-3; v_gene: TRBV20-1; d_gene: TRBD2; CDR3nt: TGCAGTGCTAGAGGCGGGAGTATGGCTGATACGCAGTATTTT; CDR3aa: CSARGGSMADTQYF
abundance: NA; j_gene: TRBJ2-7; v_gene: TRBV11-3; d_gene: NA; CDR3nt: TGTGCCAGCAGCACCGAGACTAGTGGCTACGAGCAGTACTTC; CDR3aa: CASSTETSGYEQYF
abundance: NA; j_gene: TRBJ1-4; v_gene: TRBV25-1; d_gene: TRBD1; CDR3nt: TGTGCCAGCAGTGACCCGACAGGGCGTTTAGGTGAAAAACTGTTTTTT; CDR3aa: CASSDPTGRLGEKLFF
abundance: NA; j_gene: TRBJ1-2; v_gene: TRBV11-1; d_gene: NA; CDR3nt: TGTGCCAGCAGCTTATCCGGGGGGCTGCGTAACTATGGCTACACCTTC; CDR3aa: CASSLSGGLRNYGYTF
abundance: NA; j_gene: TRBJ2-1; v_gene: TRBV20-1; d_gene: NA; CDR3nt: TGCAGTGCATTTACTAGCTCGGAGCAGTTCTTC; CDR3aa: CSAFTSSEQFF
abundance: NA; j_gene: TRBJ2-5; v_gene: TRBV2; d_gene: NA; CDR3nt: TGTGCCAGCAGTTCAAGCGGAGGGGCCCAAGAGACCCAGTACTTC; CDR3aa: CASSSSGGAQETQYF
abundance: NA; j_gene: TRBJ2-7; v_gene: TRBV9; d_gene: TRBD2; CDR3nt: TGTGCCAGCAGCGAGGGGGGACTAGCGGGAGACGAGCAGTACTTC; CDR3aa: CASSEGGLAGDEQYF
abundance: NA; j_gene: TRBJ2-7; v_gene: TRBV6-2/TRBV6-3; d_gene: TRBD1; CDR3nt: TGTGCCAGCAGTTACCCAGGGGGTAGCACCTACGAGCAGTACTTC; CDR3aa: CASSYPGGSTYEQYF
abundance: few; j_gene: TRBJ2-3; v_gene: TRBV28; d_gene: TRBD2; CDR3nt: TGTGCCAGCAGTAGTCCGGGACTAGCGGGAGGGCTCACAGATACGCAGTATTTT; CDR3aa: CASSSPGLAGGLTDTQYF
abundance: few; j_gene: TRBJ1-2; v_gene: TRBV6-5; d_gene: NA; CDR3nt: TGTGCCAGCAGTTTGACCCGAAACTATGGCTACACCTTC; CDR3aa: CASSLTRNYGYTF
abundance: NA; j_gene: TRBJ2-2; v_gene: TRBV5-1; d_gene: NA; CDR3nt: TGCGCCAGCAGCTTGGTTGCAGGGCAATCCTCCACCGGGGGGCTGTTTTTT; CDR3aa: CASSLVAGQSSTGGLFF
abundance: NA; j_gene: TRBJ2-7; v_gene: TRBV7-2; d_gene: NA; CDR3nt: TGTGCCAGCACTACAGAGGTACGGTTCTACGAGCAGTACTTC; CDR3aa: CASTTEVRFYEQYF
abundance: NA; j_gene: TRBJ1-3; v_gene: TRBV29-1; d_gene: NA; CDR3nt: TGCAGCGGGGCCCACTCTGGAAACACCATATATTTT; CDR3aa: CSGAHSGNTIYF
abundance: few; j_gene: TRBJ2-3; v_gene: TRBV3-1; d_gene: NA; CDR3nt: TGTGCCAGCAGCCTTTTCGATCCAGATACGCAGTATTTT; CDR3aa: CASSLFDPDTQYF
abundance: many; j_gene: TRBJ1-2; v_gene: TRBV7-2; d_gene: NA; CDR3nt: TGTGCCAGCAGCGTGAGCTTAGTTGGGGCCTCTGGCTACACCTTC; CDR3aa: CASSVSLVGASGYTF
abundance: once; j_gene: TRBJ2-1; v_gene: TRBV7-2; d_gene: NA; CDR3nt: TGTGCCAGCAGCGGGGCTCGGGGGGCTCACAATGAGCAGTTCTTC; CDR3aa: CASSGARGAHNEQFF
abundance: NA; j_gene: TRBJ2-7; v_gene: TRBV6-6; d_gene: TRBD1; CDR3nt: TGTGCCAAAGGACAGGGACGGTACGAGCAGTACTTC; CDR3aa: CAKGQGRYEQYF
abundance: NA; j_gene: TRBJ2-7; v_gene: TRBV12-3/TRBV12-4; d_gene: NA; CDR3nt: TGTGCCAGCAGTTTGGCGAGTCGGGACATTTGGGACGAGCAGTACTTC; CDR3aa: CASSLASRDIWDEQYF